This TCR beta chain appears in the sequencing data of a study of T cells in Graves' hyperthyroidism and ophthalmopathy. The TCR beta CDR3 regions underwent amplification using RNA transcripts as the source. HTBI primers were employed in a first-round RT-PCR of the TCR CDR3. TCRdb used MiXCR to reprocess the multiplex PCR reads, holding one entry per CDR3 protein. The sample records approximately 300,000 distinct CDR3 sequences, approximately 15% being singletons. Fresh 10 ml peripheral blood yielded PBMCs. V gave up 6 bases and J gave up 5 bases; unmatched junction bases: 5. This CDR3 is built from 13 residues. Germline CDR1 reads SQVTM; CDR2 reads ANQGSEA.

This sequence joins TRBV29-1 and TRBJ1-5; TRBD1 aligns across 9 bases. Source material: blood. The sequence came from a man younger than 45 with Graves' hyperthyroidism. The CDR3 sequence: CSVGTGPDQPQHF. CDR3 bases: TGCAGCGTAGGGACAGGGCCCGATCAGCCCCAGCATTTT.